These 26 T cell receptor beta chains came from one sample sequenced in a study of OX40 agonist ivuxolimab in advanced cancers. Sequencing was performed with immunoSEQ multiplex PCR; in TCRdb, only in-frame clones are kept and a portion is missing. The top ten clones hold less than 0.35% of a sample with tens of thousands of clones, 90% of them seen once. The specimen comprised CD4+ or CD8+ T cells sorted from blood, sampled in a trial of the OX40 agonist ivuxolimab. These receptors all come from an adult with an advanced solid tumor such as melanoma, head and neck, liver or kidney cancer.

The chain uses TRBV5-8 and TRBJ1-3, with D possibly TRBD1 on 6 matching bases. This CDR3 spans 17 amino acids. Germline V gene sequence: CDR1 SGHTS, CDR2 YDEGEE. V was pared by 2 bases and J by 0 bases, with 15 bases between. The CDR3, as DNA: TGTGCCAGCAGCTTAGAACAGGGCCTACTCTCTGGAAACACCATATATTTT. Amino acids: CASSLEQGLLSGNTIYF. The whole variable domain, filled in from reference TRBV5-8 and TRBJ1-3, reads EAGVTQSPTHLIKTRGQQATLRCSPISGHTSVYWYQQALGLGLQFLLWYDEGEERNRGNFPPRFSGRQFPNYSSELNVNALELEDSALYLCASSLEQGLLSGNTIYFGEGSWLTVV.

The gene calls are TRBV10-3 and TRBJ1-2, with no clear D. Per the germline V gene, CDR1 is ENHRY and CDR2 is SYGVKD. CDR3 length: 13 amino acids. Trimming removed 0 bases at V and 7 bases at J, with 9 bases between. CDR3 residues: CAISESEGGGYTF. Here the CDR3 DNA reads TGTGCCATCAGTGAGTCGGAGGGAGGTGGCTACACCTTC.

The rearrangement uses TRBV6-6 and TRBJ1-3; D ambiguous. The CDR3 runs to 14 residues. CDR1 is MNHNY, CDR2 SVGAGI, per germline (reference sequence). Trimming pared 3 bases from V and 4 bases from J, leaving 10 bases between. The CDR3 loop is CASSYTFSGNTIYF. The CDR3 bases are TGTGCCAGCAGTTATACCTTCAGCGGAAACACCATATATTTT.

V gene TRBV6-1 combines with J gene TRBJ2-3; D gene unclear. Germline values: CDR1 MNHNS, CDR2 SASEGT. V dropped 8 bases and J dropped 7 bases, with 13 bases sitting between them. This CDR3 region has 12 residues. CDR3 protein: CASPGFGNTQYF. The CDR3 DNA sequence: TGTGCCAGCCCCGGGTTCGGAAATACGCAGTATTTT.

The CDR3 nucleotides read TGCGCCAGCAGCACCTCGACAGCGAACACTGAAGCTTTCTTT. It is translated as CASSTSTANTEAFF. This chain uses TRBV5-1 with TRBJ1-1; perhaps TRBD1 as D (5 bases). CDR1 is SGHRS, CDR2 YFSETQ, per germline. The CDR3 loop spans 14 amino acids. The V end was cut by 4 bases, the J end by 1 base, with 11 bases between.

The J gene is TRBJ1-5, the V gene TRBV19; possible D gene TRBD1, 5 bases. V was clipped by 3 bases and J by 0 bases, with 12 bases between them. The CDR3 consists of 16 residues. The germline V gene has CDR1 LNHDA and CDR2 SQIVND (reference sequence). CDR3 sequence: CASSIRRENSNQPQHF. The CDR3 coding sequence is TGTGCCAGTAGTATCCGCAGGGAAAATAGCAATCAGCCCCAGCATTTT.

The V gene is TRBV29-1, the J gene TRBJ2-1; D not resolved. This CDR3 has 12 amino acids. Trimming took 4 bases from V and 10 from J, leaving 14 bases between them. Germline assignment: CDR1 SQVTM and CDR2 ANQGSEA. CDR3 sequence reads: CSVVAPSKEQFF. CDR3 bases: TGCAGCGTTGTTGCCCCCTCGAAGGAGCAGTTCTTC.

Concerning this clone: A read error may produce the germline difference seen at one junction end. The J gene is TRBJ1-4, the V gene TRBV18; weak D call: TRBD1 (5 bases). Germline assignment: CDR1 KGHSH and CDR2 LQKENI. The CDR3 sequence is 15 residues long. CDR3: CASPPGRQGNEKLFF. CDR3 nucleotide sequence: TGTGCCAGCCCACCTGGCCGGCAGGGAAATGAAAAACTGTTTTTT.

This chain connects TRBV18 to TRBJ1-3; 7 bases are a match to TRBD1. CDR1 is KGHSH and CDR2 is LQKENI in the germline V gene. This CDR3 comprises 14 residues. J was trimmed by 4 bases and V by 3 bases; bases with no gene match: 3. The CDR3, as DNA: TGTGCCAGCTCACCCCGGGACAGCGGAAACACCATATATTTT. Translation: CASSPRDSGNTIYF.

The chain joins TRBV6-4 to TRBJ1-1, with D perhaps TRBD1 (5 bases). V lost 4 bases to trimming and J lost 1 base, with 10 bases between them. The CDR3 loop spans 14 amino acids. Germline V lookup: CDR1 MRHNA, CDR2 SNTAGT. CDR3 protein: CASSVSGGNTEAFF. The DNA for the CDR3 is TGTGCCAGCAGTGTATCGGGGGGGAACACTGAAGCTTTCTTT.

This chain links TRBV2 with TRBJ2-3, with D tentatively TRBD1 or TRBD2 (6 bases each). The V gene lost 0 bases and the J gene lost 8 bases, with 21 bases spanning the gap. The germline gives CDR1 SNHLY, CDR2 FYNNEI. The CDR3 is made up of 17 amino acids. CDR3 in amino acids: CASSEARRGHPVGTQYF. CDR3 nucleotides: TGTGCCAGCAGTGAAGCAAGGAGGGGACACCCCGTCGGTACGCAGTATTTT. Together with reference TRBV2 and TRBJ2-3, the CDR3 gives the full variable domain: EPEVTQTPSHQVTQMGQEVILRCVPISNHLYFYWYRQILGQKVEFLVSFYNNEISEKSEIFDDQFSVERPDGSNFTLKIRSTKLEDSAMYFCASSEARRGHPVGTQYFGPGTRLTVL.

The rearrangement joins TRBV7-3 to TRBJ1-5; TRBD1 agrees at 9 bases. CDR3 length: 15 amino acids. After removal of 2 bases from V and 5 bases from J, the junction contained 4 bases not matched to a gene. Looked up from germline, CDR1 is SGHTA and CDR2 is FQGTGA. CDR3 loop: CASSLLTGGYQPQHF. The CDR3, as DNA: TGTGCCAGCAGCTTACTGACAGGGGGGTATCAGCCCCAGCATTTT.

The V call is TRBV27, the J call TRBJ2-1; TRBD1 matches at 7 bases. Germline CDR1 is MNHEY and CDR2 is SMNVEV (reference sequence). The CDR3 loop spans 15 amino acids. After removal of 9 bases from V and 3 bases from J, the junction contained 11 bases not matched to a gene. The CDR3 nucleotides are TGTGCCAGTGCTGACGGGGACAGTTACTACAATGAGCAGTTCTTC. Its translation is CASADGDSYYNEQFF.

A single count supports this clone. The rearrangement links TRBV11-3 to TRBJ1-1, with D unresolved. Between the trimmed V and J ends, which lost 1 base and 0 bases, there was a span of 9 bases. The germline V gene encodes CDR1 SGHNT and CDR2 YENEEA. The CDR3 contains 15 residues. This CDR3 reads CASSLGRGMNTEAFF. The DNA for the CDR3 is TGTGCCAGCAGCTTAGGGCGAGGTATGAACACTGAAGCTTTCTTT.

The chain employs TRBV21-1 and TRBJ1-4; TRBD1, the table's D call, was not compared with the DNA. TRBV21-1 is a pseudogene segment. The CDR3 extends over 14 amino acids. CDR3 protein: CASSRDMENEKLFF. DNA of the CDR3: TGTGCCAGCAGCAGGGACATGGAGAATGAAAAACTGTTTTTT.

This rearrangement joins TRBV6-5 to TRBJ2-5; D may be TRBD2 (7 bases). The CDR3 sequence is 12 residues long. Germline V CDR1 and CDR2: MNHEY, SVGAGI. V was shortened by 1 base and J by 9 bases, with 9 bases between the two germline ends. CDR3 region: CASSYWGGAQYF. CDR3 nucleotides: TGTGCCAGCAGTTACTGGGGGGGCGCCCAGTACTTC.

J is TRBJ1-1 and V is TRBV14; D gene uncertain. Germline CDR1 is SGHDN and CDR2 is FVKESK. V dropped 4 bases and J dropped 3 bases, with 9 bases sitting between them. This CDR3 is 13 amino acids long. The CDR3 sequence: CASSLQVYTEAFF. In nucleotides, the CDR3 is TGTGCCAGCAGCCTGCAGGTTTACACTGAAGCTTTCTTT.

V is TRBV21-1 and J is TRBJ1-5. TRBV21-1 is an annotated pseudogene. The CDR3 extends over 15 amino acids. CDR3 sequence: CASTSGEHRILPQHF. CDR3 DNA: TGTGCCAGCACCTCCGGCGAACACCGGATCTTGCCCCAGCATTTT.

The chain links TRBV29-1 to TRBJ2-6; D tentatively fits TRBD1 or TRBD2 (7 bases each). The CDR3 has 16 residues. The V gene's germline CDR1 is SQVTM and CDR2 ANQGSEA. V dropped 6 bases and J dropped 0 bases, with 15 bases sitting between them. CDR3 sequence reads: CSVAGTEDSGANVLTF. The DNA for the CDR3 is TGCAGCGTAGCGGGGACAGAAGACTCTGGGGCCAACGTCCTGACTTTC.

This clone was seen a single time. V gene TRBV29-1 combines with J gene TRBJ1-2; D is uncertain. Germline-derived CDR1 and CDR2 are SQVTM and ANQGSEA. Trimming shortened V by 4 bases and J by 0 bases, and 9 bases separated the two germline ends. The CDR3 runs 13 residues. The CDR3 sequence is CSVGGSSNYGYTF. The CDR3 DNA follows: TGCAGCGTTGGTGGATCTTCTAACTATGGCTACACCTTC.

The chain employs TRBV2 and TRBJ2-5, with unresolved D. The CDR3 loop spans 11 amino acids. Looked up from germline, CDR1 is SNHLY and CDR2 is FYNNEI. Deletions cut 3 bases from V and 5 bases from J, with 4 bases between. CDR3 sequence (DNA): TGTGCCAGCAGTGATATGGAGACCCAGTACTTC. Translated: CASSDMETQYF.

The chain uses TRBV18 and TRBJ1-2; D uncertain. V shed 3 bases and J shed 4 bases, with 6 bases lying between them. This CDR3 has 12 residues. Per germline, CDR1 KGHSH and CDR2 LQKENI. In DNA form, the CDR3 reads TGTGCCAGCTCACCGGAGTCCTATGGCTACACCTTC. Translation: CASSPESYGYTF. Using reference TRBV18 and TRBJ1-2 for the parts outside the CDR3, the full variable domain is NAGVMQNPRHLVRRRGQEARLRCSPMKGHSHVYWYRQLPEEGLKFMVYLQKENIIDESGMPKERFSAEFPKEGPSILRIQQVVRGDSAAYFCASSPESYGYTFGSGTRLTVV.

V and J are TRBV5-4 and TRBJ1-1; TRBD1 agrees at 9 bases. There are 12 residues in the CDR3. Germline values: CDR1 SGHNT, CDR2 YYREEE (reference sequence). V shed 4 bases, J shed 9 bases, and the junction held 4 bases outside the gene matches. CDR3 residues: CASSGGQGKAFF. The CDR3 coding sequence is TGTGCCAGCAGCGGCGGACAGGGGAAAGCTTTCTTT.

In its sample, this clone was seen once. This chain uses TRBV9 with TRBJ2-3, with 7 nucleotides matching TRBD2. Germline V lookup: CDR1 SGDLS, CDR2 YYNGEE. This CDR3 contains 13 residues. V lost 1 base, J lost 6 bases, and 2 bases stayed unmatched. The CDR3 DNA follows: TGTGCCAGCAGCGTATCCGGGAGGGATACGCAGTATTTT. Its protein is CASSVSGRDTQYF.

The chain recombines TRBV6-1 with TRBJ2-7; maybe TRBD1 (5 bases). Germline assignment: CDR1 MNHNS and CDR2 SASEGT. This CDR3 is built from 12 residues. The V gene lost 4 bases and the J gene lost 6 bases, with 10 bases spanning the gap. CDR3 bases: TGTGCCAGCAGTGTAATAGGGGCCGAGCAGTACGTC. This translates into CASSVIGAEQYV.

The chain's CDR3 is CASSQVTGQETQYF. In nucleotides, the CDR3 is TGTGCCAGCAGCCAAGTGACAGGGCAAGAGACCCAGTACTTC. V and J are TRBV4-2 and TRBJ2-5; 7 bases fit TRBD1. The length of the CDR3 is 14 residues. In germline, CDR1 is LGHNA, CDR2 YNFKEQ. V lost 1 base to trimming and J lost 2 bases; unmatched junction nucleotides: 1.